The rows below give T cell receptor beta chains drawn from one sample of a study of blood T cells in healthy people across ages. Via MiXCR, TCRdb re-called the 5' RACE reads, giving one row per CDR3 protein. The sample consists of under 800,000 distinct CDR3 sequences, 20% to 25% of them appearing once. Sequencing input: blood. All receptors come from a man aged 70 or older in good health. The CDR3 runs from the conserved cysteine through the conserved F or W. A D gene is named only where the DNA matches it firmly. Clone size appears in some rows only: once, few, many, or a class for an expanded clone.

>TRBD1|TRBV6-1|TRBJ2-1|few
CAVRTGGFNEQFF
TGTGCCGTCAGGACAGGGGGTTTTAATGAGCAGTTCTTC
>TRBD1|TRBV7-6|TRBJ2-7|NA
CAGSENRGQYEQYF
TGTGCCGGCAGCGAAAACAGGGGGCAGTACGAGCAGTACTTC
>NA|TRBV28|TRBJ1-6|NA
CASSHTGIVTYNSPLHF
TGTGCCAGCAGTCACACAGGGATAGTTACCTATAATTCACCCCTCCACTTT
>NA|TRBV18|TRBJ1-3|many
CASSLPTPGNTIYF
TGTGCCAGCTCACTACCGACTCCAGGAAACACCATATATTTT
>TRBD1|TRBV29-1|TRBJ1-4|NA
CSVEDRARGAQLFF
TGCAGCGTTGAAGATCGGGCCAGGGGGGCTCAACTGTTTTTT
>TRBD2|TRBV20-1|TRBJ2-7|NA
CSATREGRYEQYF
TGCAGTGCCACGCGGGAGGGGCGGTACGAGCAGTACTTC
>TRBD2|TRBV18|TRBJ2-1|NA
CASSPVAGPRYNEQFF
TGTGCCAGCTCACCTGTAGCGGGACCACGTTACAATGAGCAGTTCTTC
>NA|TRBV7-9|TRBJ1-4|few
CASSLAGPTNEKLFF
TGTGCCAGCAGCTTAGCGGGACCAACTAATGAAAAACTGTTTTTT
>NA|TRBV6-2/TRBV6-3|TRBJ2-7|few
CASSYVGLPIYEQYF
TGTGCCAGCAGTTACGTCGGACTCCCAATCTACGAGCAGTACTTC
>NA|TRBV3-1|TRBJ2-7|few
CASSPHGPYEQYF
TGTGCCAGCAGCCCCCACGGTCCCTACGAGCAGTACTTC
>NA|TRBV7-2|TRBJ2-7|NA
CASSFVGSDSYEQYF
TGTGCCAGCAGCTTTGTCGGGTCGGACTCCTACGAGCAGTACTTC
>TRBD1|TRBV5-1|TRBJ1-2|few
CASSDAIPGQGKGYTF
TGCGCCAGCAGCGACGCTATTCCGGGACAGGGGAAAGGCTACACCTTC
>NA|TRBV20-1|TRBJ2-7|NA
CSAREGTLDEQYF
TGCAGTGCTAGAGAGGGAACATTAGACGAGCAGTACTTC
>TRBD2|TRBV20-1|TRBJ2-3|NA
CSARTSGSPYTDTQYF
TGCAGTGCGCGGACTAGCGGAAGTCCATACACAGATACGCAGTATTTT
>TRBD2|TRBV20-1|TRBJ2-7|NA
CSATPRVAGGHLPYEQYF
TGCAGTGCTACCCCTCGGGTAGCGGGAGGCCACCTCCCCTACGAGCAGTACTTC
>TRBD1|TRBV18|TRBJ1-3|few
CKDRGPAGNTIYF
TGTAAGGACAGGGGGCCGGCAGGAAACACCATATATTTT
>NA|TRBV27|TRBJ2-7|NA
CASSFGSKYEQYF
TGTGCCAGCAGTTTCGGGAGCAAGTACGAGCAGTACTTC
>NA|TRBV20-1|TRBJ2-5|NA
CSARAHRFPPQYF
TGCAGTGCTAGAGCCCACAGGTTCCCACCCCAGTACTTC
>TRBD2|TRBV27|TRBJ2-2|once
CASSFGLTSGHTGELFF
TGTGCCAGCAGTTTCGGCCTAACTAGCGGACACACCGGGGAGCTGTTTTTT
>TRBD2|TRBV9|TRBJ2-1|many
CASSVVAGAYNEQFF
TGTGCCAGCAGCGTAGTAGCGGGAGCATACAATGAGCAGTTCTTC
>TRBD2|TRBV24-1|TRBJ2-1|NA
CATSDRLAGDNEQFF
TGTGCCACCAGTGATCGACTAGCGGGAGACAATGAGCAGTTCTTC
>NA|TRBV20-1|TRBJ2-2|NA
CSARDRGNLNTGELFF
TGCAGTGCTAGAGATCGAGGGAATTTGAACACCGGGGAGCTGTTTTTT
>TRBD1|TRBV29-1|TRBJ1-2|once
CSGGGQGGGYTF
TGCAGCGGGGGTGGACAGGGTGGTGGCTACACCTTC
>TRBD2|TRBV29-1|TRBJ2-1|NA
CSAGTSYNEQFF
TGCAGCGCTGGGACTAGTTACAATGAGCAGTTCTTC
>NA|TRBV27|TRBJ2-4|few
CASSHQPLAKNIQYF
TGTGCCAGCAGTCATCAGCCTCTAGCCAAAAACATTCAGTACTTC
>TRBD1|TRBV15|TRBJ1-3|NA
CATSRGGQGAAGNTIYF
TGTGCCACCAGCAGGGGGGGACAGGGGGCAGCAGGAAACACCATATATTTT
>TRBD1|TRBV12-3/TRBV12-4|TRBJ1-5|few
CASSPGTGGLQRPQHF
TGTGCCAGCAGCCCCGGGACAGGGGGTCTCCAGAGGCCCCAGCATTTT
>NA|TRBV5-1|TRBJ1-4|NA
CAGSQTGQATNEKLFF
TGCGCCGGCAGCCAGACCGGACAAGCAACTAATGAAAAACTGTTTTTT
>TRBD1|TRBV6-5|TRBJ2-5|many
CATGRQGWETQYF
TGTGCCACGGGAAGACAGGGCTGGGAGACCCAGTACTTC
>NA|TRBV12-3/TRBV12-4|TRBJ1-4|few
CASSLGTVSEEKLFF
TGTGCCAGCAGTTTGGGGACTGTATCAGAAGAAAAACTGTTTTTT
>NA|TRBV5-1|TRBJ1-1|few
CASSLEGTQAFF
TGCGCCAGCAGCTTGGAGGGGACCCAAGCTTTCTTT
>NA|TRBV12-3/TRBV12-4|TRBJ2-7|few
CASSPGGKTYEQYF
TGTGCCAGCAGCCCCGGAGGGAAGACCTACGAGCAGTACTTC
>TRBD2|TRBV12-3/TRBV12-4|TRBJ2-7|many
CASSPLLAGEQYF
TGTGCCAGCAGTCCCCTCTTAGCGGGCGAGCAGTACTTC
>NA|TRBV5-1|TRBJ2-3|NA
CASRPGHLTDTQYF
TGCGCCAGCAGGCCGGGACACCTCACAGATACGCAGTATTTT
>NA|TRBV7-2|TRBJ2-1|many
CASSPIWAYNEQFF
TGTGCCAGCAGCCCAATTTGGGCCTACAATGAGCAGTTCTTC